This is a list of T cell receptor beta chains from one sample in a study of OX40 agonist ivuxolimab in advanced cancers. Assay used: immunoSEQ multiplex PCR; TCRdb lists only in-frame clones, some missing. The sample contains 95,000 to 150,000 clones, 85% to 95% of which appear only once. The starting material was CD4+ or CD8+ T cells sorted from blood, obtained in a trial of the OX40 agonist ivuxolimab. Receptors were obtained from an adult with an advanced solid tumor such as melanoma, head and neck, liver or kidney cancer. The CDR3 runs from the conserved cysteine through the conserved F or W. Each record gives: clone size, D gene, V gene, J gene, CDR3 DNA, CDR3 protein. A D gene is named only where the DNA matches it firmly. Rows may omit the clone size; those that give it use once, few, many or a size class.

clone_size: -
d_call: -
v_call: TRBV25-1
j_call: TRBJ1-1
cdr3_nt: TGTGCCAGCAGTGATCCCGCAGGGAAGGTCACTGAAGCTTTCTTT
cdr3_aa: CASSDPAGKVTEAFF

clone_size: -
d_call: TRBD1
v_call: TRBV19
j_call: TRBJ2-4
cdr3_nt: TGTGCCAGTAGTGACTACAGGGGTGACATTCAGTACTTC
cdr3_aa: CASSDYRGDIQYF

clone_size: -
d_call: TRBD2
v_call: TRBV19
j_call: TRBJ2-1
cdr3_nt: TGTGCCAGTAGTGGGACTAGCGGTAATGAGCAGTTCTTC
cdr3_aa: CASSGTSGNEQFF

clone_size: -
d_call: -
v_call: TRBV6-5
j_call: TRBJ1-1
cdr3_nt: TGTGCCAGCAGTTGGGGCAGACTGAACACTGAAGCTTTCTTT
cdr3_aa: CASSWGRLNTEAFF

clone_size: -
d_call: -
v_call: TRBV7-9
j_call: TRBJ1-2
cdr3_nt: TGTGCCAGCAGCTCCTCCGGGCGAATCGGCTATGGCTACACCTTC
cdr3_aa: CASSSSGRIGYGYTF

clone_size: -
d_call: TRBD1
v_call: TRBV6-6
j_call: TRBJ1-3
cdr3_nt: TGTGCCAGCAGCCGGGACAGGGAGAGAAACACCATATATTTT
cdr3_aa: CASSRDRERNTIYF

clone_size: -
d_call: -
v_call: TRBV7-7
j_call: TRBJ2-3
cdr3_nt: TGTGCCAGCAGCTTTAGGCCCAGCACAGATACGCAGTATTTT
cdr3_aa: CASSFRPSTDTQYF

clone_size: -
d_call: TRBD1
v_call: TRBV6-6
j_call: TRBJ1-2
cdr3_nt: TGTGCCAGCAGGACAGACAGGGTTCAGAAATCCTATGGCTACACCTTC
cdr3_aa: CASRTDRVQKSYGYTF

clone_size: -
d_call: -
v_call: TRBV7-8
j_call: TRBJ1-1
cdr3_nt: TGTGCCAGCAGCTTAGTGCAGGGGTTTGCTGAAGCTTTCTTT
cdr3_aa: CASSLVQGFAEAFF

clone_size: -
d_call: -
v_call: TRBV5-4
j_call: TRBJ2-7
cdr3_nt: TGTGCCAGCAGCCCAAACTACGAGCAGTACTTC
cdr3_aa: CASSPNYEQYF

clone_size: -
d_call: TRBD2
v_call: TRBV7-9
j_call: TRBJ2-3
cdr3_nt: TGTGCCAGCAGCCCGTCGCGGGGGGTCACAGATACGCAGTATTTT
cdr3_aa: CASSPSRGVTDTQYF

clone_size: few
d_call: -
v_call: TRBV28
j_call: TRBJ2-5
cdr3_nt: TGTGCCAGCAGTTCGGGATCTGCTATCCAAGAGACCCAGTACTTC
cdr3_aa: CASSSGSAIQETQYF

clone_size: -
d_call: -
v_call: TRBV7-2
j_call: TRBJ2-7
cdr3_nt: TGTGCCAGCAGCTTCGACAGCAGCTCCTACGAGCAGTACTTC
cdr3_aa: CASSFDSSSYEQYF

clone_size: once
d_call: TRBD1
v_call: TRBV5-1
j_call: TRBJ1-1
cdr3_nt: TGCGCCAGCAGCTTGAACAGGGGGAACACTGAAGCTTTCTTT
cdr3_aa: CASSLNRGNTEAFF